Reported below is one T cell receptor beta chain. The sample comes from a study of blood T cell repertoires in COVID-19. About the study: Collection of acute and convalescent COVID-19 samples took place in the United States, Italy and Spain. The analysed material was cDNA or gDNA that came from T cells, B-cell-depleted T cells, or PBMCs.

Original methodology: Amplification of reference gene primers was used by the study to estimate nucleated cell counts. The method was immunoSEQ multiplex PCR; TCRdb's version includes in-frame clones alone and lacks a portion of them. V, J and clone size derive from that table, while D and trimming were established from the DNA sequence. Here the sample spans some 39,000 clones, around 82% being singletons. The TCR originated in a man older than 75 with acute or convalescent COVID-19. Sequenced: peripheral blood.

This CDR3 reads CSVRLAPEQFF. Written as DNA, the CDR3 is TGCAGTGTCAGACTAGCCCCTGAGCAGTTCTTC. This chain connects TRBV20-1 to TRBJ2-1; 7 bases line up with TRBD2. Losses at the gene ends were 7 bases for V and 9 bases for J; bases not matched to a gene: 6. Germline lookup yields CDR1 DFQATT and CDR2 SNEGSKA (reference sequence). The CDR3 has 11 residues.